The clone carrying this TCR beta chain has more than one count but fewer than ten. What it binds is not known. This sample was taken from a study of OX40 agonist ivuxolimab in advanced cancers. Overall study findings and caveats: Not determined was the antigen specificity of the expanded peripheral T cells.

The table came from immunoSEQ multiplex PCR; TCRdb's copy has only in-frame clones and leaves some out. The sample carries 45,000 or so clones, approximately 80% recorded once. This CDR3 region has 18 residues. V was clipped by 0 bases and J by 7 bases, with 25 bases between them. CDR1 SGHRS and CDR2 YFSETQ come from the germline V gene. The material sequenced was CD4+ or CD8+ T cells sorted from blood, taken in a trial of the OX40 agonist ivuxolimab. The receptor's source is an adult with an advanced solid tumor such as melanoma, head and neck, liver or kidney cancer. The chain is built from TRBV5-1 and TRBJ1-1; D is ambiguous. The DNA of the CDR3 is TGCGCCAGCAGCTTGGGGGCACTAGGCAAGTCTAACACTTATGAAGCTTTCTTT. Encoded protein: CASSLGALGKSNTYEAFF.